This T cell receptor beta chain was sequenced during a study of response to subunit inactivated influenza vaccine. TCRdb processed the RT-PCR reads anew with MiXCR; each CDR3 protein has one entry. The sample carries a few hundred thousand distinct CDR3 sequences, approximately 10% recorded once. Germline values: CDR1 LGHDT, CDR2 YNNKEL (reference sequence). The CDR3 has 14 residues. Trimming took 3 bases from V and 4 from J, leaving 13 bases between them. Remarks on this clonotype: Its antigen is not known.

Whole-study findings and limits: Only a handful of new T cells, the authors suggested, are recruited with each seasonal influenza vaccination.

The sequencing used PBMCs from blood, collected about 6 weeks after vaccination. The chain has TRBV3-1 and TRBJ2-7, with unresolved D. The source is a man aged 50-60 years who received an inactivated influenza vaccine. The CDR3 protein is CASSHQTPAYEQYF. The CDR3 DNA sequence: TGTGCCAGCAGCCACCAGACCCCCGCATACGAGCAGTACTTC.